This T cell receptor (beta chain) was found in a study of T cell repertoires in cytomegalovirus infection. Deletions cut 2 bases from V and 1 base from J, with 19 bases between. CDR3 size: 17 residues. CDR1 and CDR2 from the germline V gene are SGHRS and YFSETQ. This clonotype was seen ten or more times. Its specificity is unknown. TCRdb reprocessed the reads with MiXCR, giving one entry per CDR3 protein. This sample has 750,000 to 900,000 distinct CDR3 sequences, with almost 30% found just once. The rearrangement links TRBV5-1 to TRBJ2-7; weak D call: TRBD2 (5 bases). The clonotype comes from a human donor in good health (CMV status not recorded). Some clones in this sample may be carry-over from other donors' samples. Sequenced here: cultured CD8+ T cells from PBMCs, sampled from culture after CMV antigen stimulation. CDR3: CASSLSPNPGESYEQYV. Written as DNA, the CDR3 is TGCGCCAGCAGCTTATCACCCAACCCCGGGGAGTCCTACGAGCAGTACGTC.